These 10 T cell receptor beta chains were all obtained from the same sample, sequenced in a study of PD-1 blockade in mismatch repair-deficient tumors. Their specific antigens are unknown. Time point defined: roughly 10-day in vitro stimulation with candidate mutation-associated neoantigen peptide 1. Repertoires were generated with immunoSEQ multiplex PCR, while TCRdb's copy carries only in-frame clones and drops some. The data show several thousand clones, with more than 75% seen just once and over 12% held by the top ten. This specimen was cells cultured in vitro, taken from a patient treated with pembrolizumab. The receptors were sampled from an adult with mismatch repair-deficient cancer.

V and J are TRBV2 and TRBJ2-1, with TRBD1 as a possible D gene (6 bases). The CDR3 is 11 amino acids. The germline gives CDR1 SNHLY, CDR2 FYNNEI. The V end lost 10 bases, the J end lost 4 bases, and 8 bases lay between the germline ends. The CDR3 region is CANDRYNEQFF. For the CDR3, the DNA is TGTGCCAACGACAGGTACAATGAGCAGTTCTTC.

As regards this clone: Other DNA sequences from this sample encode an identical CDR3 as well. This chain links TRBV28 with TRBJ2-7; D could derive from TRBD1 or TRBD2 (5 bases each). The CDR3 has 15 amino acids. V was shortened by 8 bases and J by 1 base, with 18 bases between the two germline ends. Germline CDR1 MDHEN, CDR2 SYDVKM. The CDR3 reads CASGGTGLSSYEQYF. The CDR3 bases are TGTGCCAGCGGTGGGACGGGCCTTTCGTCCTACGAGCAGTACTTC.

The chain carries TRBV11-2 and TRBJ2-1, with unresolved D. Germline V CDR1 and CDR2: SGHAT, FQNNGV. Trimming removed 1 base from V and 0 bases from J, with 7 bases in between. The CDR3 extends over 15 amino acids. CDR3 region: CASSLGSGSYNEQFF. The CDR3 coding sequence is TGTGCCAGCAGCTTAGGGTCCGGCTCCTACAATGAGCAGTTCTTC.

The chain carries TRBV27 and TRBJ2-3; 12 positions agree with TRBD2. Germline CDR1 reads MNHEY; CDR2 reads SMNVEV (reference sequence). The CDR3 is 18 amino acids. Trimming cost V 4 bases and J 2 bases; bases outside gene matches: 10. This chain's CDR3 is CASSSLSLAGGITDTQYF. CDR3 nucleotides: TGTGCCAGCAGTTCCCTATCTCTAGCGGGAGGGATCACAGATACGCAGTATTTT.

This chain connects TRBV2 to TRBJ2-7; tentatively, D is TRBD2 (7 bases). Trimming cost V 1 base and J 6 bases, with 13 bases left between them. Per the germline V gene, CDR1 is SNHLY and CDR2 is FYNNEI. The CDR3 has 14 residues. CDR3 DNA: TGTGCCAGCAGTGAAGTGGGAGGGGGTCTCGAGCAGTACTTC. This sequence encodes CASSEVGGGLEQYF.

The chain recombines TRBV10-3 with TRBJ2-7; TRBD1 aligns across 10 bases. CDR1 is ENHRY and CDR2 is SYGVKD in the germline V gene. J was trimmed by 6 bases and V by 2 bases; bases with no gene match: 4. This CDR3 region has 14 residues. CDR3 residues: CAISEGQGDREQYF. The CDR3 nucleotides are TGTGCCATCAGTGAGGGACAGGGGGACCGCGAGCAGTACTTC.

The V and J genes are TRBV5-6 and TRBJ1-2; perhaps TRBD1 as D (6 bases). CDR3 length equals 14 residues. V lost 1 base, J lost 3 bases, and 10 bases lay in between. Germline V gene lookup returns CDR1 SGHDT and CDR2 YYEEEE. The CDR3 region is CASSLRQDYYGYTF. In DNA form, the CDR3 reads TGTGCCAGCAGCTTGAGACAGGACTACTATGGCTACACCTTC.

This sequence joins TRBV11-2 and TRBJ2-3; D unclear. Germline assignment: CDR1 SGHAT and CDR2 FQNNGV. The CDR3 contains 16 residues. Trimming stripped 2 bases from V and 0 bases from J, with 12 bases between. The CDR3 is CASSLQGRISTDTQYF. The CDR3 nucleotides read TGTGCCAGCAGCTTACAAGGACGGATAAGCACAGATACGCAGTATTTT.

This clone was observed a single time. The chain employs TRBV12-5 and TRBJ2-5, with 9 bases aligning to TRBD1. In germline, CDR1 is LGHNT, CDR2 FRNRAP. The CDR3 runs to 13 residues. Unmatched junction bases numbered 2, after V lost 7 bases and J lost 2 bases. DNA of the CDR3: TGTGCTAGTGCTGGGACAGGGCAAGAGACCCAGTACTTC. It yields the protein CASAGTGQETQYF.

This chain uses TRBV28 with TRBJ2-7, with 9 nucleotides matching TRBD2. Germline-derived CDR1 and CDR2 are MDHEN and SYDVKM. V shed 2 bases and J 3 bases; nucleotides not matched to a gene: 2. This CDR3 is built from 14 residues. The CDR3, as DNA: TGTGCCAGCAGTTTAGCGGGAGGGAACTACGAGCAGTACTTC. It yields the protein CASSLAGGNYEQYF.